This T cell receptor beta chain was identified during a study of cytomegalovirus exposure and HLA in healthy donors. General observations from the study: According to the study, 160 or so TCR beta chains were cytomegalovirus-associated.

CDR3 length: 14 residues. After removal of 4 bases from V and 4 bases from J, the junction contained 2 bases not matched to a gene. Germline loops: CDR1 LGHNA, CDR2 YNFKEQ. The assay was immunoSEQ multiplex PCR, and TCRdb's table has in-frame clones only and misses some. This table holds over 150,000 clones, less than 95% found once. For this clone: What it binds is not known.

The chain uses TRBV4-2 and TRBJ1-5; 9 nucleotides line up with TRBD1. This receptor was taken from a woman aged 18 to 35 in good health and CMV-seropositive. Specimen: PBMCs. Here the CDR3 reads CASSPDRGNQPQHF. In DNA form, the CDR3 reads TGTGCCAGCAGCCCTGACAGGGGGAATCAGCCCCAGCATTTT.